These 30 T cell receptor beta chains share one sample of origin, sequenced in a study of shared clonotypes between healthy human individuals. Data came from immunoSEQ multiplex PCR; TCRdb stores just in-frame clones and leaves some out. The sample lists fewer than 550,000 clones, nearly 80% occurring once. Sequencing was done on a sample of PBMCs. These TCRs come from a woman aged 40 to 49 in good health. Some clones in this sample may be carry-over from other donors' samples.

This clone was seen a handful of times. The CDR3 sequence is CASSLPGQGETQYF. The CDR3 DNA follows: TGCGCCAGCAGCTTGCCGGGACAGGGAGAGACCCAGTACTTC. The rearrangement joins TRBV5-1 to TRBJ2-5, with 9 bases identical to TRBD1. After removal of 1 base from V and 4 bases from J, the junction contained 2 bases not matched to a gene. The germline V gene encodes CDR1 SGHRS and CDR2 YFSETQ. The CDR3 totals 14 residues.

The chain combines TRBV30 with TRBJ1-4; 8 bases line up with TRBD1. CDR1 is GTSNPN and CDR2 is SVGIG in the germline V gene (reference sequence). The CDR3 runs 13 residues. V dropped 3 bases and J dropped 10; count of bases not matched to a gene: 7. The CDR3 coding sequence is TGTGCCTGGAGAGACAGGGGAATGGGAAAACTGTTTTTT. Residues: CAWRDRGMGKLFF.

The V gene is TRBV18, the J gene TRBJ2-3, with 7 bases that match TRBD1. Germline CDR1 is KGHSH and CDR2 is LQKENI. After removal of 0 bases from V and 1 base from J, the junction contained 7 bases not matched to a gene. This CDR3 region has 17 residues. The CDR3, as DNA: TGTGCCAGCTCACCACCGACAGGGATTCGAGGCACAGATACGCAGTATTTT. Amino acids: CASSPPTGIRGTDTQYF.

The chain employs TRBV19 and TRBJ1-5, with D tentatively TRBD1 (5 bases). CDR3 size: 14 residues. V was trimmed by 3 bases and J by 4 bases, leaving 10 bases between them. The germline V gene encodes CDR1 LNHDA and CDR2 SQIVND (reference sequence). The CDR3 coding sequence is TGTGCCAGTAGTATGAGGGGTGGGAATCAGCCCCAGCATTTT. Amino acid sequence: CASSMRGGNQPQHF. The full variable domain, its missing parts supplied by reference TRBV19 and TRBJ1-5, is DGGITQSPKYLFRKEGQNVTLSCEQNLNHDAMYWYRQDPGQGLRLIYYSQIVNDFQKGDIAEGYSVSREKKESFPLTVTSAQKNPTAFYLCASSMRGGNQPQHFGDGTRLSIL.

This sequence joins TRBV19 and TRBJ2-1, with 13 bases lining up with TRBD2. The CDR3 totals 16 residues. Germline V gene sequence: CDR1 LNHDA, CDR2 SQIVND (reference sequence). With V trimmed by 5 bases and J by 6 bases, 7 bases remained unmatched. CDR3 coding DNA: TGTGCCAGTAGTGTACTAGCGGGAGGGCCGCTCAATGAGCAGTTCTTC. The encoded protein is CASSVLAGGPLNEQFF. Full variable domain (outside the CDR3, taken from reference TRBV19 and TRBJ2-1): DGGITQSPKYLFRKEGQNVTLSCEQNLNHDAMYWYRQDPGQGLRLIYYSQIVNDFQKGDIAEGYSVSREKKESFPLTVTSAQKNPTAFYLCASSVLAGGPLNEQFFGPGTRLTVL.

V usage is TRBV15 and J usage is TRBJ2-7, with TRBD2 matching over 10 bases. The DNA matches TRBJ2-1 better at its end, which makes the J call doubtful. The CDR3 is 16 residues long. The germline CDR1 and CDR2 sequences are LNHNV and YYDKDF (reference sequence). The CDR3 reads CATSRGLAGRYNEQFF. The CDR3, as DNA: TGTGCCACCAGCAGAGGACTAGCGGGCCGCTACAATGAGCAGTTCTTC.

This chain joins TRBV5-1 and TRBJ2-5; TRBD2 matches at 7 bases. The germline gives CDR1 SGHRS, CDR2 YFSETQ. The ends lost 3 bases at V and 4 bases at J; junction bases unmatched: 15. This CDR3 is 17 amino acids long. The CDR3 loop reads CASSSLRGVGRTETQYF. The CDR3 DNA reads as TGCGCCAGCAGCTCCCTCCGGGGGGTCGGCAGGACAGAGACCCAGTACTTC.

In this sample, this clone turned up once. V is TRBV6-6 and J is TRBJ1-1; possible D gene TRBD1, 6 bases. Between the trimmed V and J ends, which lost 8 bases and 4 bases, there was a span of 11 bases. Germline V gene sequence: CDR1 MNHNY, CDR2 SVGAGI (reference sequence). The CDR3 loop spans 12 amino acids. CDR3 sequence (DNA): TGTGCCAGCTGGGTAGGGGGCACTGAAGCTTTCTTT. It encodes CASWVGGTEAFF.

The chain employs TRBV5-1 and TRBJ1-2; D is unresolved. Per the germline V gene, CDR1 is SGHRS and CDR2 is YFSETQ. The CDR3 contains 14 residues. The V end lost 4 bases, the J end lost 5 bases, and 15 bases lay between the germline ends. The CDR3 region is CASSKDVGQYGYTF. The CDR3 DNA reads TGCGCCAGCAGCAAAGACGTGGGTCAGTATGGCTACACCTTC.

J is TRBJ2-5 and V is TRBV27; the D is unclear. The germline V gene has CDR1 MNHEY and CDR2 SMNVEV (reference sequence). Trimming shortened V by 8 bases and J by 2 bases, and 12 bases separated the two germline ends. The CDR3 is 13 amino acids. CDR3 loop: CASGFLAQETQYF. The CDR3 DNA sequence: TGTGCCAGCGGATTCTTGGCTCAAGAGACCCAGTACTTC.

This chain joins TRBV28 and TRBJ1-2; D perhaps matches TRBD1 (5 bases). Germline V gene data show CDR1 as MDHEN and CDR2 as SYDVKM. The CDR3 has 12 residues. V shed 7 bases and J shed 8 bases, with 14 bases lying between them. The CDR3 protein is CASINRGRGYTF. In DNA form, the CDR3 reads TGTGCCAGCATTAACCGGGGCCGCGGCTACACCTTC.

This clone was found once. This rearrangement joins TRBV28 to TRBJ2-7; 14 bases align to TRBD2. Looked up from germline, CDR1 is MDHEN and CDR2 is SYDVKM. The CDR3 length is 16 residues. V dropped 3 bases and J dropped 5; count of bases not matched to a gene: 6. The CDR3 sequence: CASSLGTSGSMNEQYF. CDR3 bases: TGTGCCAGCAGTTTGGGGACTAGCGGGAGTATGAACGAGCAGTACTTC.

This chain joins TRBV7-9 and TRBJ2-2, with D maybe TRBD1 (5 bases). The CDR3 contains 15 residues. CDR1 and CDR2 from the germline V gene are SEHNR and FQNEAQ (reference sequence). Trimming took off 5 bases at V and 5 bases at J, with 15 bases between the two ends. CDR3 loop: CASSDIRAGTGELFF. The CDR3 nucleotides read TGTGCCAGCAGCGATATTAGGGCAGGGACCGGGGAGCTGTTTTTT. The full variable domain, its missing parts supplied by reference TRBV7-9 and TRBJ2-2, is DTGVSQNPRHKITKRGQNVTFRCDPISEHNRLYWYRQTLGQGPEFLTYFQNEAQLEKSRLLSDRFSAERPKGSFSTLEIQRTEQGDSAMYLCASSDIRAGTGELFFGEGSRLTVL.

V gene TRBV18 combines with J gene TRBJ2-7, with 9 bases matching TRBD1. Germline lookup yields CDR1 KGHSH and CDR2 LQKENI. The V segment lost 2 bases and the J segment 5 bases; nucleotides outside the gene matches: 4. The CDR3 runs to 14 residues. The CDR3 sequence: CASSPGQGNNEQYF. The CDR3 DNA sequence: TGTGCCAGCTCACCAGGACAGGGGAACAACGAGCAGTACTTC.

The chain carries TRBV20-1 and TRBJ2-7, with 7 nucleotides matching TRBD2. The CDR3 loop spans 8 amino acids. CDR1 is DFQATT, CDR2 SNEGSKA, per germline (reference sequence). Here the CDR3 DNA reads TGCACAGCCGGGACTACATACTTC. It is translated as CTAGTTYF.

This sequence joins TRBV7-9 and TRBJ2-5, with TRBD2 matching 9 bases. This CDR3 comprises 15 residues. V lost 1 base, J lost 4 bases, and 4 bases stayed unmatched. Germline CDR1 is SEHNR and CDR2 is FQNEAQ (reference sequence). This CDR3 is CASSLGALAGETQYF. In DNA form, the CDR3 reads TGTGCCAGCAGCTTAGGGGCACTAGCGGGAGAGACCCAGTACTTC. Full variable domain (rest looked up from reference TRBV7-9 and TRBJ2-5): DTGVSQNPRHKITKRGQNVTFRCDPISEHNRLYWYRQTLGQGPEFLTYFQNEAQLEKSRLLSDRFSAERPKGSFSTLEIQRTEQGDSAMYLCASSLGALAGETQYFGPGTRLLVL.

This clone was seen at least ten times. The chain recombines TRBV5-1 with TRBJ2-1; 7 bases match TRBD2. CDR3 length: 19 amino acids. CDR1 and CDR2 from the germline V gene are SGHRS and YFSETQ. Trimming took 0 bases from V and 6 from J; bases not matched to a gene: 18. CDR3 loop: CASSLDPPGGRARSNEQFF. The CDR3, as DNA: TGCGCCAGCAGCTTGGACCCCCCCGGAGGGAGGGCCAGGTCCAATGAGCAGTTCTTC.

The chain uses TRBV6-1 and TRBJ2-7, with TRBD1 matching over 9 bases. CDR1 and CDR2 (germline): MNHNS, SASEGT. V dropped 0 bases and J dropped 6; count of bases not matched to a gene: 6. This CDR3 region has 15 residues. The CDR3 spells CASSEATGGAAEQYF. CDR3 nucleotide sequence: TGTGCCAGCAGTGAAGCGACAGGGGGGGCGGCCGAGCAGTACTTC.

V and J are TRBV5-1 and TRBJ1-3, with unresolved D. Germline V CDR1 and CDR2: SGHRS, YFSETQ. Trimming left V 4 bases short and J 2 bases short, with 7 bases between. The CDR3 totals 13 residues. As DNA, the CDR3 is TGCGCCAGCAGCCTCCGACCTGGAAACACCATATATTTT. It is translated as CASSLRPGNTIYF.

CDR3 in amino acids: CASGILRPDTQYF. Written as DNA, the CDR3 is TGTGCTAGTGGCATACTCCGTCCAGATACGCAGTATTTT. The chain is built from TRBV12-5 and TRBJ2-3, with no clear D. Germline CDR1 is LGHNT and CDR2 is FRNRAP. V was trimmed by 6 bases and J by 4 bases, leaving 11 bases between them. The CDR3 sequence is 13 residues long.

The chain links TRBV5-1 to TRBJ2-5; 9 bases are shared with TRBD2. The CDR3 is 20 amino acids. Germline V lookup: CDR1 SGHRS, CDR2 YFSETQ. The J segment lost 1 base and the V segment lost 0 bases, leaving 16 bases of the junction unmatched. The CDR3 DNA reads TGCGCCAGCAGCTTGGACGTGGGTAGTCTAGCGGGGAGTACCCAAGAGACCCAGTACTTC. Amino acids: CASSLDVGSLAGSTQETQYF. Full variable domain (missing parts from reference TRBV5-1 and TRBJ2-5): KAGVTQTPRYLIKTRGQQVTLSCSPISGHRSVSWYQQTPGQGLQFLFEYFSETQRNKGNFPGRFSGRQFSNSRSEMNVSTLELGDSALYLCASSLDVGSLAGSTQETQYFGPGTRLLVL.

The V gene is TRBV5-1, the J gene TRBJ2-3; D gene unclear. Trimming cost V 0 bases and J 0 bases, with 11 bases left between them. The germline V gene encodes CDR1 SGHRS and CDR2 YFSETQ. The CDR3 sequence is 16 residues long. CDR3 bases: TGCGCCAGCAGCTTGGATGGGGATCCTAGCACAGATACGCAGTATTTT. Its translation is CASSLDGDPSTDTQYF.

This clone was detected a few times. V usage is TRBV4-3 and J usage is TRBJ2-7; D uncertain. The CDR3 sequence is 13 residues long. V was clipped by 4 bases and J by 6 bases, with 13 bases between them. Germline CDR1 is LGHNA and CDR2 is YSLEER. CDR3 loop: CASSRTVSSEQYF. As DNA, the CDR3 is TGCGCCAGCAGCCGGACGGTTTCGTCCGAGCAGTACTTC.

CDR3 protein: CSGTSYNEQFF. The CDR3 DNA reads TGCAGCGGGACTTCCTACAATGAGCAGTTCTTC. This sequence joins TRBV29-1 and TRBJ2-1, with D maybe TRBD2 (5 bases). Between the trimmed V and J ends, which lost 7 bases and 1 base, there was a span of 5 bases. This CDR3 is built from 11 residues. The germline V gene has CDR1 SQVTM and CDR2 ANQGSEA.

This chain joins TRBV6-5 and TRBJ2-5, with 9 nucleotides matching TRBD2. The germline V gene encodes CDR1 MNHEY and CDR2 SVGAGI. V shed 6 bases and J 2 bases; nucleotides not matched to a gene: 7. The CDR3 consists of 15 residues. In nucleotides, the CDR3 is TGTGCCAGCAGCCAACCGCGGGGGGGACAAGAGACCCAGTACTTC. Encoded protein: CASSQPRGGQETQYF.

The chain is built from TRBV7-9 and TRBJ2-5; no clear D gene. The J call is uncertain, as TRBJ2-7 better fits the DNA end. The CDR3 extends over 11 amino acids. Germline CDR1 reads SEHNR; CDR2 reads FQNEAQ (reference sequence). CDR3 in DNA: TGTGCCAGCAGCCCTGTCTACGAGCAGTACTTC. Its translation: CASSPVYEQYF.

The chain couples TRBV5-5 to TRBJ2-1, with a possible D match to TRBD2 (5 bases). Between the trimmed V and J ends, which lost 0 bases and 2 bases, there was a span of 9 bases. The CDR3 has 15 amino acids. CDR1 is SGHKS, CDR2 YYEKEE, per germline (reference sequence). The CDR3 here is CASSLGGEAYNEQFF. The CDR3 nucleotides read TGTGCCAGCAGCTTGGGGGGAGAGGCCTACAATGAGCAGTTCTTC.

The chain couples TRBV6-1 to TRBJ2-2; D is undetermined. V lost 4 bases and J lost 0, with 12 bases in between. The CDR3 is 16 amino acids. Germline V CDR1 and CDR2: MNHNS, SASEGT. The CDR3 DNA sequence: TGTGCCAGCAGTGTAGAACTACCAGCGAACACCGGGGAGCTGTTTTTT. Residues: CASSVELPANTGELFF.

V usage is TRBV7-3 and J usage is TRBJ2-7; 8 nucleotides align to TRBD2. V shed 5 bases and J 2 bases; nucleotides not matched to a gene: 8. This CDR3 has 15 residues. CDR1 SGHTA and CDR2 FQGTGA come from the germline V gene. CDR3 amino acids: CASSPRDSGTYEQYF. The CDR3 nucleotides are TGTGCCAGCAGCCCCCGGGATAGCGGGACCTACGAGCAGTACTTC. Based on the CDR3 plus reference TRBV7-3 and TRBJ2-7, the full variable domain is GAGVSQTPSNKVTEKGKYVELRCDPISGHTALYWYRQSLGQGPEFLIYFQGTGAADDSGLPNDRFFAVRPEGSVSTLKIQRTERGDSAVYLCASSPRDSGTYEQYFGPGTRLTVT.

This chain joins TRBV7-2 and TRBJ2-3, with 11 bases identical to TRBD2. CDR3 size: 16 residues. Germline V lookup: CDR1 SGHTA, CDR2 FQGNSA. J gave up 2 bases and V 5 bases, and 6 bases lay outside the gene matches. The DNA of the CDR3 is TGTGCCAGCAGCCAAGGGACTAGCGGCCACACAGATACGCAGTATTTT. It is translated as CASSQGTSGHTDTQYF.